Listed below are T cell receptor beta chains from one sample, sequenced in a study of blood T cell repertoires in COVID-19. Method: immunoSEQ multiplex PCR; TCRdb's copy keeps in-frame clones and lacks some. Found here are just over 650,000 clones, over 80% of them singletons; the top ten hold approximately 0.25%. Sample: peripheral blood. Source of these receptors: a young woman with acute or convalescent COVID-19. CDR3s include the opening cysteine and the closing phenylalanine or tryptophan. Each record gives: V gene, D gene, J gene, clone size, CDR3 DNA, CDR3 protein. The D gene is left open where the match is weak. Clone size appears in some rows only: once, few, many, or a class for an expanded clone.

V gene: TRBV7-6
D gene: NA
J gene: TRBJ1-5
clone size: NA
CDR3 DNA: TGTGCCAGTGGTGGTACACCGAATCAGCCCCAGCATTTT
CDR3 protein: CASGGTPNQPQHF

V gene: TRBV7-9
D gene: NA
J gene: TRBJ2-7
clone size: NA
CDR3 DNA: TGTGCCAGCAGCTTAAGCAACGGGTACGAGCAGTACTTC
CDR3 protein: CASSLSNGYEQYF

V gene: TRBV10-3
D gene: NA
J gene: TRBJ2-3
clone size: NA
CDR3 DNA: TGTGCCATCCAGAGCGGGTCCAGCACAGATACGCAGTATTTT
CDR3 protein: CAIQSGSSTDTQYF

V gene: TRBV2
D gene: NA
J gene: TRBJ1-3
clone size: few
CDR3 DNA: TGTGCCAGCAGACTGAACTCTGGAAACACCATATATTTT
CDR3 protein: CASRLNSGNTIYF

V gene: TRBV4-1
D gene: NA
J gene: TRBJ2-7
clone size: NA
CDR3 DNA: TGCGCCAGCAGCCAAGTAAGAGGGAATTTGGAGCAGTACTTC
CDR3 protein: CASSQVRGNLEQYF

V gene: TRBV9
D gene: TRBD2
J gene: TRBJ2-3
clone size: NA
CDR3 DNA: TGTGCCAGCAGTCGTTCCTGGGATAGCGGGGCTAGCACAGATACGCAGTATTTT
CDR3 protein: CASSRSWDSGASTDTQYF

V gene: TRBV5-6
D gene: NA
J gene: TRBJ1-2
clone size: NA
CDR3 DNA: TGTGCCAGCAGCCTACCTCCCCGGGATATGAATCGCTACACCTTC
CDR3 protein: CASSLPPRDMNRYTF

V gene: TRBV27
D gene: NA
J gene: TRBJ2-5
clone size: NA
CDR3 DNA: TGTGCCAGCACCCCCGGGGGAATAGGAGAGACCCAGTACTTC
CDR3 protein: CASTPGGIGETQYF

V gene: TRBV6-5
D gene: NA
J gene: TRBJ1-1
clone size: NA
CDR3 DNA: TGTGCCAGCAGTTACGGCAGGATGAACACTGAAGCTTTCTTT
CDR3 protein: CASSYGRMNTEAFF

V gene: TRBV7-9
D gene: NA
J gene: TRBJ2-2
clone size: NA
CDR3 DNA: TGTGCCAGCACCCAGGAGGCAGGGGGGAGGCGCACCGGGGAGCTGTTTTTT
CDR3 protein: CASTQEAGGRRTGELFF

V gene: TRBV2
D gene: NA
J gene: TRBJ2-1
clone size: NA
CDR3 DNA: TGTGCCAGCAGTCCCGGGAGCTCCTACAATGAGCAGTTCTTC
CDR3 protein: CASSPGSSYNEQFF

V gene: TRBV29-1
D gene: TRBD1
J gene: TRBJ1-2
clone size: NA
CDR3 DNA: TGCAGCGTTGATGACAGGGACGGCTATGGCTACACCTTC
CDR3 protein: CSVDDRDGYGYTF

V gene: TRBV18
D gene: NA
J gene: TRBJ1-2
clone size: NA
CDR3 DNA: TGTGCCAGCTCAGTCACTAGGGATAAAAACTATGGCTACACCTTC
CDR3 protein: CASSVTRDKNYGYTF

V gene: TRBV9
D gene: TRBD1
J gene: TRBJ1-2
clone size: NA
CDR3 DNA: TGTGCCAGCAGCGTAACGACGAATTTGGGACAGGACTATGGCTACACCTTC
CDR3 protein: CASSVTTNLGQDYGYTF

V gene: TRBV5-1
D gene: NA
J gene: TRBJ2-7
clone size: NA
CDR3 DNA: TGCGCCAGCAGCTTGACCCCCAGGGGCAACGAGCAGTACTTC
CDR3 protein: CASSLTPRGNEQYF

V gene: TRBV19
D gene: NA
J gene: TRBJ1-6
clone size: once
CDR3 DNA: TGTGCCAGTAGTATGTCAGGGATCAATTCACCCCTCCACTTT
CDR3 protein: CASSMSGINSPLHF

V gene: TRBV6-2/TRBV6-3
D gene: NA
J gene: TRBJ2-7
clone size: NA
CDR3 DNA: TGTGCCAGCAGTTACTCGAGTACTAGAGCCGAGCAGTACTTC
CDR3 protein: CASSYSSTRAEQYF

V gene: TRBV5-1
D gene: TRBD2
J gene: TRBJ2-3
clone size: NA
CDR3 DNA: TGCGCCAGCAGCCTCGGACTAGCGGGGGGGCCCCCTAGCACAGATACGCAGTATTTT
CDR3 protein: CASSLGLAGGPPSTDTQYF

V gene: TRBV6-5
D gene: NA
J gene: TRBJ1-2
clone size: NA
CDR3 DNA: TGTGCCAGCAGTTATTCGGGAATCGGGAGGGACTATGGCTACACCTTC
CDR3 protein: CASSYSGIGRDYGYTF

V gene: TRBV18
D gene: NA
J gene: TRBJ2-3
clone size: NA
CDR3 DNA: TGTGCCAGCTCACTCACCACGAGGCCCGGGGGTCACGATACGCAGTATTTT
CDR3 protein: CASSLTTRPGGHDTQYF

V gene: TRBV9
D gene: TRBD2
J gene: TRBJ2-7
clone size: NA
CDR3 DNA: TGTGCCAGCAGCCGCCGGACTAGCGGGCACGAGCAGTACTTC
CDR3 protein: CASSRRTSGHEQYF

V gene: TRBV9
D gene: TRBD1
J gene: TRBJ1-6
clone size: once
CDR3 DNA: TGTGCCAGCAACCAGGACAGGGGTGGTAATTCACCCCTCCACTTT
CDR3 protein: CASNQDRGGNSPLHF

V gene: TRBV5-1
D gene: NA
J gene: TRBJ1-2
clone size: NA
CDR3 DNA: TGCGCCAGCAGCCCTGCAGGGCGGGAGGGCTACACCTTC
CDR3 protein: CASSPAGREGYTF

V gene: TRBV30
D gene: NA
J gene: TRBJ1-2
clone size: NA
CDR3 DNA: TGTGCCTGGAGTGGGGAACGACGGACTGTTAACTATGGCTACACCTTC
CDR3 protein: CAWSGERRTVNYGYTF

V gene: TRBV30
D gene: NA
J gene: TRBJ2-3
clone size: NA
CDR3 DNA: TGTGCCTGGAGTCCTGACAGCATAAGCACAGATACGCAGTATTTT
CDR3 protein: CAWSPDSISTDTQYF

V gene: TRBV5-5
D gene: TRBD2
J gene: TRBJ2-7
clone size: NA
CDR3 DNA: TGTGCCAGCAGCTTCGGACTAGCGGGGGCCATCACGACCTCCTACGAGCAGTACTTC
CDR3 protein: CASSFGLAGAITTSYEQYF

V gene: TRBV5-1
D gene: NA
J gene: TRBJ2-5
clone size: NA
CDR3 DNA: TGCGCCAGCATGTGGAGCGAGAGGTCAGAGACCCAGTACTTC
CDR3 protein: CASMWSERSETQYF

V gene: TRBV24-1
D gene: NA
J gene: TRBJ2-1
clone size: NA
CDR3 DNA: TGTGCCACCAGTGATCTACAGGGAAATGAGCAGTTCTTC
CDR3 protein: CATSDLQGNEQFF

V gene: TRBV11-3
D gene: NA
J gene: TRBJ1-1
clone size: NA
CDR3 DNA: TGTGCCAGCAGCCCGGAACGGGACACTGAAGCTTTCTTT
CDR3 protein: CASSPERDTEAFF

V gene: TRBV12-3/TRBV12-4
D gene: NA
J gene: TRBJ1-1
clone size: few
CDR3 DNA: TGTGCCAGCACCCGGGGAGGGAAAGCTTTCTTT
CDR3 protein: CASTRGGKAFF

V gene: TRBV14
D gene: NA
J gene: TRBJ1-2
clone size: NA
CDR3 DNA: TGTGCCAGCAGCTATCGCGCGAAAGGGGTTAGGACCTTC
CDR3 protein: CASSYRAKGVRTF

V gene: TRBV27
D gene: NA
J gene: TRBJ2-1
clone size: NA
CDR3 DNA: TGTGCCAGCAGTGTGGCCAATGAGCAGTTCTTC
CDR3 protein: CASSVANEQFF

V gene: TRBV2
D gene: NA
J gene: TRBJ2-6
clone size: NA
CDR3 DNA: TGTGCCAGCAGTGACGGTCGCCGGGGTCCCGGTGGGGCCAACGTCCTGACTTTC
CDR3 protein: CASSDGRRGPGGANVLTF

V gene: TRBV7-2
D gene: NA
J gene: TRBJ2-1
clone size: few
CDR3 DNA: TGTGCCAGCAGCTTAAGCTTTGGCAATGAGCAGTTCTTC
CDR3 protein: CASSLSFGNEQFF

V gene: TRBV5-1
D gene: NA
J gene: TRBJ2-7
clone size: NA
CDR3 DNA: TGCGCCAGCAGCTTGGGGGACATTCTCACCTACGAGCAGTACTTC
CDR3 protein: CASSLGDILTYEQYF

V gene: TRBV7-2
D gene: NA
J gene: TRBJ1-5
clone size: NA
CDR3 DNA: TGTGCCAGCAGCCCAGGGTACAGGTCCTTGGGTCAGCCCCAGCATTTT
CDR3 protein: CASSPGYRSLGQPQHF

V gene: TRBV11-3
D gene: TRBD2
J gene: TRBJ2-3
clone size: NA
CDR3 DNA: TGTGCCAGCAGCTCCGGGAGGGCTACACTGGATACGCAGTATTTT
CDR3 protein: CASSSGRATLDTQYF

V gene: TRBV28
D gene: TRBD1
J gene: TRBJ2-7
clone size: NA
CDR3 DNA: TGTGCCAGCAGTTCGGCCGGGACAGGGGAGTACGAGCAGTACTTC
CDR3 protein: CASSSAGTGEYEQYF

V gene: TRBV14
D gene: TRBD1
J gene: TRBJ1-3
clone size: NA
CDR3 DNA: TGTGCCAGCAGCCAGACAGGGGGCTCTGGAAACACCATATATTTT
CDR3 protein: CASSQTGGSGNTIYF

V gene: TRBV27
D gene: NA
J gene: TRBJ2-5
clone size: NA
CDR3 DNA: TGTGCCAGCAGTTCCCCGAGGGTCGGAGAGACCCAGTACTTC
CDR3 protein: CASSSPRVGETQYF

V gene: TRBV6-1
D gene: NA
J gene: TRBJ2-7
clone size: NA
CDR3 DNA: TGTGCCAGCAGTGAACCCCTCAGCGGGTCCTACGAGCAGTACTTC
CDR3 protein: CASSEPLSGSYEQYF

V gene: TRBV28
D gene: NA
J gene: TRBJ1-6
clone size: NA
CDR3 DNA: TGTGCCAGCAGCTCCTGGGGCCAGGGGCGGACCGATTCACCCCTCCACTTT
CDR3 protein: CASSSWGQGRTDSPLHF

V gene: TRBV5-6
D gene: NA
J gene: TRBJ2-7
clone size: once
CDR3 DNA: TGTGCCAGCAGCGGGGGGGACAGGCCAGCGCACTTC
CDR3 protein: CASSGGDRPAHF

V gene: TRBV19
D gene: NA
J gene: TRBJ2-7
clone size: NA
CDR3 DNA: TGTGCCAGTAGTGCAGCGAACTCCTACGAGCAGTACTTC
CDR3 protein: CASSAANSYEQYF

V gene: TRBV5-5
D gene: TRBD1
J gene: TRBJ2-7
clone size: NA
CDR3 DNA: TGTGCCAGCAGTCGAGACAGGGAAGGCTACGAGCAGTACTTC
CDR3 protein: CASSRDREGYEQYF

V gene: TRBV5-1
D gene: TRBD1
J gene: TRBJ1-2
clone size: NA
CDR3 DNA: TGCGCCAGCAGCTTGTCCCGAGACAGGGGAAGGAGCAGCTATGGCTACACCTTC
CDR3 protein: CASSLSRDRGRSSYGYTF